A single sample is the source of the 9 T cell receptor beta chains below, sequenced in a study of blood T cell repertoires in COVID-19. Profiling relied on immunoSEQ multiplex PCR, and the TCRdb table lists in-frame clones only, not all of them. The profile shows about 78,000 clones, roughly 86% of them singletons. Sequenced sample: peripheral blood. The receptors originated from a woman in her fifties or sixties with acute or convalescent COVID-19.

This rearrangement joins TRBV18 to TRBJ2-7; 7 nucleotides line up with TRBD1. This CDR3 spans 15 amino acids. J was trimmed by 2 bases and V by 2 bases; bases with no gene match: 6. From germline, CDR1 is KGHSH and CDR2 LQKENI. CDR3 loop: CASSPRAGGTYEQYF. For the CDR3, the DNA is TGTGCCAGCTCACCAAGGGCAGGGGGAACCTACGAGCAGTACTTC.

This clone has a handful of counts. DNA for the CDR3: TGTGCCAGCAGTTACGGACAGTATGTGGACACCATATATTTT. Its protein is CASSYGQYVDTIYF. The chain recombines TRBV6-2 or TRBV6-3 with TRBJ1-3; possible D gene TRBD1, 6 bases. V was pared by 2 bases and J by 8 bases, with 13 bases between. Germline lookup yields CDR1 MNHEY and CDR2 SVGEGT. The CDR3 extends over 14 amino acids.

This chain joins TRBV18 and TRBJ2-7; 8 bases fit TRBD1. Per the germline V gene, CDR1 is KGHSH and CDR2 is LQKENI. Trimming cost V 6 bases and J 6 bases; bases outside gene matches: 13. CDR3 length: 15 amino acids. CDR3 sequence: CASSPQGARDGEQYF. The CDR3 DNA follows: TGTGCCAGCTCTCCTCAGGGGGCCAGAGATGGCGAGCAGTACTTC.

The chain links TRBV5-1 to TRBJ2-3, with 7 bases lining up with TRBD1. The length of the CDR3 is 14 residues. Germline CDR1 SGHRS, CDR2 YFSETQ. Losses at the gene ends were 5 bases for V and 5 bases for J; bases not matched to a gene: 8. The CDR3, as DNA: TGCGCCAGCAGTGCTGGGACAGAGGGAGATACGCAGTATTTT. As protein: CASSAGTEGDTQYF.

This chain uses TRBV21-1 with TRBJ2-3; TRBD2 is taken as the D call from the table, unchecked against the DNA. TRBV21-1 is flagged as a pseudogene. The CDR3 is 16 residues long. CDR3 region: CASSKAGSGTADTQYF. The CDR3 nucleotides are TGTGCCAGCAGCAAAGCAGGTAGCGGGACCGCGGATACGCAGTATTTT.

The chain is built from TRBV30 and TRBJ2-7; 11 bases are shared with TRBD2. Germline-derived CDR1 and CDR2 are GTSNPN and SVGIG (reference sequence). The CDR3 contains 15 residues. The J segment lost 3 bases and the V segment lost 4 bases, leaving 8 bases of the junction unmatched. For the CDR3, the DNA is TGTGCCTGGAAGGTAACTAGCGGGGGTCTCTACGAGCAGTACTTC. It is translated as CAWKVTSGGLYEQYF.

The chain employs TRBV19 and TRBJ1-5; D gene uncertain. V shed 0 bases and J shed 6 bases, with 12 bases lying between them. Per the germline V gene, CDR1 is LNHDA and CDR2 is SQIVND (reference sequence). The CDR3 loop spans 15 amino acids. This CDR3 reads CASSIEEGRRQPQHF. Here the CDR3 DNA reads TGTGCCAGTAGTATAGAAGAGGGAAGGCGTCAGCCCCAGCATTTT.

This clone is medium-sized. The rearrangement links TRBV6-2 or TRBV6-3 to TRBJ1-6; 7 nucleotides match TRBD1. Trimming at V came to 6 bases and at J to 9 bases, leaving 11 bases not matched to a gene. CDR1 and CDR2 from the germline V gene are MNHEY and SVGEGT. This CDR3 comprises 15 residues. In nucleotides, the CDR3 is TGTGCCAGCAGCCCAACAGGGGAGGTGGCTTCACCCCTCCACTTT. Its protein is CASSPTGEVASPLHF.

In DNA, the CDR3 is TGTGCCAGCAGCCACACTAGCGGGGGGGGCAATGAGCAGTTCTTC. Translation: CASSHTSGGGNEQFF. The chain links TRBV7-9 to TRBJ2-1; 13 nucleotides match TRBD2. This CDR3 contains 15 residues. V dropped 5 bases and J dropped 6; count of bases not matched to a gene: 4. Germline values: CDR1 SEHNR, CDR2 FQNEAQ (reference sequence).